The rows below give T cell receptor beta chains drawn from one sample of a study of T cells in Graves' hyperthyroidism and ophthalmopathy. MiXCR was run by TCRdb on the multiplex PCR reads, yielding one entry per CDR3 protein. In the table there are fewer than 500,000 distinct CDR3 sequences, 14% to 15% of which are singletons. Source material: blood. These receptors all come from a young man with Graves' ophthalmopathy. Each CDR3 is given with its conserved first and last residue. Each record gives: V gene, D gene, J gene, clone size, CDR3 protein, CDR3 DNA. The D gene is left open where the match is weak. Clone size appears in some rows only: once, few, many, or a class for an expanded clone.

>TRBV6-1|.|TRBJ2-7|many
CASSFSSTYEQYF
TGTGCCAGCAGTTTCTCCTCCACCTACGAGCAGTACTTC
>TRBV20-1|TRBD2|TRBJ2-7|.
CSARGGLAGKTYEQYF
TGCAGTGCTAGGGGGGGACTAGCGGGGAAGACCTACGAGCAGTACTTC
>TRBV7-9|.|TRBJ1-1|.
CASSLVNMNTEAFF
TGTGCCAGCAGCTTAGTGAATATGAACACTGAAGCTTTCTTT
>TRBV10-3|.|TRBJ2-2|.
CAISGTTNTGELFF
TGTGCCATCAGTGGGACAACGAACACCGGGGAGCTGTTTTTT
>TRBV4-1|TRBD2|TRBJ2-2|.
CASSQDGGGVVTGELFF
TGCGCCAGCAGCCAAGACGGGGGGGGAGTTGTCACCGGGGAGCTGTTTTTT
>TRBV2|TRBD1|TRBJ1-2|many
CASRNRQGFYGYTF
TGTGCCAGCAGAAACCGACAGGGGTTTTATGGCTACACCTTC
>TRBV15|TRBD2|TRBJ2-2|.
CATSSKLAGVLWDTGELFF
TGTGCCACCAGCTCTAAACTTGCGGGAGTTCTCTGGGACACCGGGGAGCTGTTTTTT
>TRBV11-3|TRBD2|TRBJ2-3|many
CASSPGLVTDTQYF
TGTGCCAGCAGCCCAGGACTAGTCACAGATACGCAGTATTTT
>TRBV24-1|.|TRBJ1-2|.
CATSPDGNYGYTF
TGTGCCACCAGCCCGGACGGAAACTATGGCTACACCTTC
>TRBV7-9|.|TRBJ1-2|many
CASSLADPGNYGYTF
TGTGCCAGCAGCTTAGCAGACCCAGGCAACTATGGCTACACCTTC
>TRBV5-8|.|TRBJ1-3|many
CASSLDRAGNTIYF
TGTGCCAGCAGCTTGGATAGGGCTGGAAACACCATATATTTT
>TRBV29-1|TRBD1|TRBJ2-1|once
CSVGAGTGAYEQFF
TGCAGCGTTGGAGCGGGGACAGGGGCTTATGAGCAGTTCTTC
>TRBV12-3/TRBV12-4|TRBD2|TRBJ2-4|few
CASRGGLGLNIQYF
TGTGCCAGCCGGGGGGGCCTTGGGCTAAACATTCAGTACTTC
>TRBV3-1|.|TRBJ2-4|many
CASSQGIGNIQYF
TGTGCCAGCAGCCAAGGAATCGGAAACATTCAGTACTTC
>TRBV20-1|.|TRBJ2-1|many
CSARDARTAKNEQFF
TGCAGTGCTAGAGATGCAAGGACTGCCAAGAATGAGCAGTTCTTC
>TRBV9|.|TRBJ1-2|many
CASSATGPGTYGYTF
TGTGCCAGCAGCGCTACAGGGCCCGGCACCTATGGCTACACCTTC
>TRBV5-1|TRBD1|TRBJ2-7|many
CASSLGLRTGGYYEQYF
TGCGCCAGCAGCTTGGGTCTTAGGACAGGGGGATACTACGAGCAGTACTTC
>TRBV12-3/TRBV12-4|.|TRBJ2-5|.
CASSLGLTKETQYF
TGTGCCAGCAGTTTAGGACTTACCAAAGAGACCCAGTACTTC
>TRBV11-1|.|TRBJ2-7|.
CASSLGALGGVSYEQYF
TGTGCCAGCAGCTTAGGGGCCTTGGGGGGAGTCTCCTACGAGCAGTACTTC
>TRBV5-6|TRBD1|TRBJ1-4|many
CASSGTATNEKLFF
TGTGCCAGCAGCGGGACAGCAACTAATGAAAAACTGTTTTTT
>TRBV11-2|.|TRBJ2-3|many
CASSFRLGGSDTQYF
TGTGCCAGCAGCTTCCGTCTCGGGGGCTCAGATACGCAGTATTTT
>TRBV7-9|.|TRBJ2-3|many
CASSCCTGLNSTDTQYF
TGTGCCAGCAGCTGTTGCACGGGACTTAATAGCACAGATACGCAGTATTTT